A single sample gave rise to the 18 T cell receptor beta chains below, sequenced in a study of T-cell reconstitution after alpha-beta-depleted transplantation in children. Unique molecular identifiers were used to barcode this TCRbeta library. Each CDR3 protein gets one entry after TCRdb re-called the PCR reads with MiXCR. The sample includes 500,000 to 600,000 distinct CDR3 sequences, 27% of them seen just once. The material sequenced was PBMCs, taken before TCRalphabeta/CD19-depleted stem cell transplant. The source is a boy in the first two years of life with Wiskott-Aldrich syndrome, due to receive a stem cell transplant.

The rearrangement uses TRBV5-1 and TRBJ2-5; tentative D call: TRBD2 (6 bases). Germline V gene data show CDR1 as SGHRS and CDR2 as YFSETQ. The CDR3 extends over 15 amino acids. V was trimmed by 4 bases and J by 5 bases, leaving 18 bases between them. In DNA form, the CDR3 reads TGCGCCAGCAGCCCCCGGGGGACCCCTAGGGAGACCCAGTACTTC. It is translated as CASSPRGTPRETQYF.

Only a few counts were recorded for this clonotype. The chain joins TRBV20-1 to TRBJ1-1; no definite D call. This CDR3 spans 12 amino acids. CDR1 and CDR2 (germline): DFQATT, SNEGSKA (reference sequence). Between the trimmed V and J ends, which lost 6 bases and 0 bases, there was a span of 8 bases. The chain's CDR3 is CSAMSMNTEAFF. The CDR3 region has the DNA TGCAGTGCGATGTCCATGAACACTGAAGCTTTCTTT.

This clonotype was seen a few times. V usage is TRBV20-1 and J usage is TRBJ2-3, with TRBD2 matching 7 bases. CDR1 is DFQATT and CDR2 is SNEGSKA in the germline V gene (reference sequence). CDR3 length: 14 residues. V was pared by 8 bases and J by 3 bases, with 11 bases of the junction left unmatched. CDR3 residues: CSFLQQRGTDTQYF. For the CDR3, the DNA is TGCAGTTTCTTGCAGCAGCGGGGAACAGATACGCAGTATTTT.

This sequence joins TRBV7-2 and TRBJ2-2, with TRBD2 matching 10 bases. This CDR3 comprises 15 residues. Trimming took 6 bases from V and 2 from J; bases not matched to a gene: 3. Germline CDR1 SGHTA, CDR2 FQGNSA. The CDR3 nucleotides read TGTGCCAGCAGGCCTAGCGGGAGCAACACCGGGGAGCTGTTTTTT. Translating it yields CASRPSGSNTGELFF.

In its sample, this clonotype was seen a few times. DNA for the CDR3: TGTGCCAGCAGCTTCCCACTAGAGAGGAATGAGCAGTTCTTC. Translation: CASSFPLERNEQFF. This chain links TRBV7-9 with TRBJ2-1, with a tentative D call TRBD2 (5 bases). CDR3 length equals 14 residues. From germline, CDR1 is SEHNR and CDR2 FQNEAQ (reference sequence). The ends were cut back, 3 bases at V and 7 bases at J, with 13 bases in the middle.

The chain recombines TRBV13 with TRBJ2-7; 12 nucleotides align to TRBD2. Germline V gene sequence: CDR1 PRHDT, CDR2 FYEKMQ (reference sequence). V shed 5 bases, J shed 4 bases, and the junction held 12 bases outside the gene matches. The CDR3 sequence is 17 residues long. CDR3 in DNA: TGTGCCAGCAGCGAAGGAGGACTAGCGGGAATCTTTTACGAGCAGTACTTC. Its translation: CASSEGGLAGIFYEQYF.

Comment on this clonotype: The germline gene is not matched at one end of the junction; a read error may be the cause. The chain is built from TRBV11-3 and TRBJ2-1; 14 bases fit TRBD2. The CDR3 sequence is 15 residues long. The germline V gene encodes CDR1 SGHNT and CDR2 YENEEA. The CDR3 spells CASSLEGTSGSEQFF. For the CDR3, the DNA is TGTGCCAGCAGCCTAGAAGGGACTAGCGGGAGTGAGCAGTTCTTC.

The chain couples TRBV28 to TRBJ2-3; no clear D gene. The CDR3 has 11 amino acids. Looked up from germline, CDR1 is MDHEN and CDR2 is SYDVKM. V gave up 6 bases and J gave up 7 bases, with 8 bases separating them. This CDR3 reads CASSLTNTQYF. The CDR3 DNA follows: TGTGCCAGCAGCCTCACTAATACGCAGTATTTT.

The chain is built from TRBV12-3 or TRBV12-4 and TRBJ2-5, with 9 bases identical to TRBD2. The V gene end was trimmed by 3 bases and the J gene end by 5 bases; junction bases not matched to a gene: 7. This CDR3 has 15 amino acids. The CDR3 is CASSFGGRALETQYF. Here the CDR3 DNA reads TGTGCCAGCAGTTTCGGCGGGAGGGCCCTCGAGACCCAGTACTTC.

V usage is TRBV30 and J usage is TRBJ2-7; 8 nucleotides align to TRBD1. The CDR3 sequence is 14 residues long. Trimming took 0 bases from V and 3 from J; bases not matched to a gene: 4. Germline lookup yields CDR1 GTSNPN and CDR2 SVGIG (reference sequence). The CDR3 region has the DNA TGTGCCTGGAGTGTAGGGACAGGACTCTACGAGCAGTACTTC. Its protein product is CAWSVGTGLYEQYF.

The rearrangement links TRBV19 to TRBJ2-3, with D possibly TRBD2 on 6 matching bases. This CDR3 is built from 16 residues. From germline, CDR1 is LNHDA and CDR2 SQIVND (reference sequence). V lost 5 bases, J lost 6 bases, and 21 bases lay in between. The CDR3 region is CASSFRSAGSSDTQYF. CDR3 in DNA: TGTGCCAGTAGTTTCCGCTCCGCCGGGAGTTCGGATACGCAGTATTTT.

The chain employs TRBV30 and TRBJ2-1; TRBD1 or TRBD2 may be the D gene (5 bases each). The CDR3 length is 13 residues. The germline CDR1 and CDR2 sequences are GTSNPN and SVGIG (reference sequence). Trimming took off 4 bases at V and 9 bases at J, with 16 bases between the two ends. CDR3 bases: TGTGCCTGGAATCCCGGGGCTGAAGTTGAGCAGTTCTTC. This codes for CAWNPGAEVEQFF.

The chain recombines TRBV12-3 or TRBV12-4 with TRBJ2-1; tentative D call: TRBD2 (5 bases). The length of the CDR3 is 16 residues. The V and J ends lost 6 bases and 2 bases respectively, with 17 bases between them. CDR3 sequence: CASSRRGKLPYNEQFF. The CDR3 bases are TGTGCCAGCAGCCGACGGGGTAAGCTACCCTACAATGAGCAGTTCTTC.

The CDR3 loop reads CASSLAGLAGGTDTQYF. CDR3 DNA: TGTGCCAGCAGCTTAGCGGGCCTAGCGGGGGGCACAGATACGCAGTATTTT. This sequence joins TRBV7-2 and TRBJ2-3, with TRBD2 matching 10 bases. Unmatched junction bases numbered 4, after V lost 0 bases and J lost 1 base. The CDR3 is made up of 17 amino acids. The germline gives CDR1 SGHTA, CDR2 FQGNSA.

The chain has TRBV7-8 and TRBJ1-6; no clear D. This CDR3 has 15 residues. The germline V gene encodes CDR1 SGHVS and CDR2 FQNEAQ. V was clipped by 1 base and J by 8 bases, with 12 bases between them. The CDR3 spells CASSLGSAGDSPLHF. The CDR3 region has the DNA TGTGCCAGCAGCTTAGGTTCTGCAGGAGATTCACCCCTCCACTTT.

The chain has TRBV24-1 and TRBJ2-1; D unclear. The CDR3 contains 12 residues. V was trimmed by 9 bases and J by 5 bases, leaving 10 bases between them. Per germline, CDR1 KGHDR and CDR2 SFDVKD. This CDR3 is CATSGRNNEQFF. The CDR3 DNA sequence: TGTGCCACCTCTGGACGGAACAATGAGCAGTTCTTC.

This clonotype was seen more than once but under ten times. This chain joins TRBV6-2 or TRBV6-3 and TRBJ2-1, with D uncertain. CDR1 and CDR2 (germline): MNHEY, SVGEGT. Between the trimmed V and J ends, which lost 4 bases and 15 bases, there was a span of 19 bases. This CDR3 contains 13 residues. CDR3 in amino acids: CASSLHFSASRFF. The CDR3 DNA follows: TGTGCCAGCAGTTTACACTTTTCGGCTAGTCGGTTCTTC.

J is TRBJ2-1 and V is TRBV20-1; 7 nucleotides align to TRBD2. With V trimmed by 4 bases and J by 4 bases, 10 bases remained unmatched. The CDR3 totals 15 residues. Germline-derived CDR1 and CDR2 are DFQATT and SNEGSKA (reference sequence). The chain's CDR3 is CSATGERGQYNEQFF. In nucleotides, the CDR3 is TGCAGTGCTACCGGGGAGCGGGGCCAATACAATGAGCAGTTCTTC.